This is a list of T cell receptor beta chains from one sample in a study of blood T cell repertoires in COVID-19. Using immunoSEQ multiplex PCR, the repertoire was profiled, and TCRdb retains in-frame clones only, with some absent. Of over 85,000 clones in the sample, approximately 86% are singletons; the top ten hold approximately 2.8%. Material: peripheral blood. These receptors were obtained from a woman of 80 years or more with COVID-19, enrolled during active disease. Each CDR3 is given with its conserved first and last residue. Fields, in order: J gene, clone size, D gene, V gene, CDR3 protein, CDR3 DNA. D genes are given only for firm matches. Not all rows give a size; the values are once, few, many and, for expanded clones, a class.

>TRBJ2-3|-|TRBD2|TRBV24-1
CATSDTLGQAGITDTQYF
TGTGCCACCAGTGATACCCTTGGCCAAGCGGGGATCACAGATACGCAGTATTTT
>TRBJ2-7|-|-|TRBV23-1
CASSASRRWDEQYF
TGCGCCAGCAGTGCCTCGCGGAGGTGGGACGAGCAGTACTTC
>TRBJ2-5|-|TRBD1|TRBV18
CASSPWTGDETQYF
TGTGCCAGCTCACCCTGGACAGGGGACGAGACCCAGTACTTC
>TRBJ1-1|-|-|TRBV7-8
CASSLGLGGDKAFF
TGTGCCAGCAGCTTAGGACTGGGGGGGGACAAAGCTTTCTTT
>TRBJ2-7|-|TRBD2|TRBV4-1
CASSSTSGGTYEQYF
TGCGCCAGCAGCTCCACTAGCGGGGGGACCTACGAGCAGTACTTC
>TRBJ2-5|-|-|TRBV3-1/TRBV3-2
CASSQGGVQETQYF
TGTGCCAGCAGCCAAGGGGGAGTCCAAGAGACCCAGTACTTC
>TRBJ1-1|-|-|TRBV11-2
CASREQGNTEAFF
TGTGCCAGCAGGGAACAGGGGAACACTGAAGCTTTCTTT
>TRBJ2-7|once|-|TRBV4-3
CASSHFAGQQTYEQYF
TGCGCCAGCAGCCATTTTGCGGGACAGCAGACCTACGAGCAGTACTTC
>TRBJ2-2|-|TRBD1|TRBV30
CAWSVQGAGELFF
TGTGCCTGGAGTGTACAGGGGGCCGGGGAGCTGTTTTTT
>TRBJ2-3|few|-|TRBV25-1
CASSPRGRGHTDTQYF
TGTGCCAGCAGTCCTCGGGGGCGGGGGCACACAGATACGCAGTATTTT
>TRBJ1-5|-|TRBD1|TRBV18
CASSDRVSNQPQHF
TGTGCCAGCTCCGACAGGGTTAGCAATCAGCCCCAGCATTTT
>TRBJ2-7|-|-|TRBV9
CASSPTPIVGGEQYF
TGTGCCAGCAGCCCAACACCCATTGTGGGCGGGGAGCAGTACTTC
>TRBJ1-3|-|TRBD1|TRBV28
CASSSGQGSSSGNTIYF
TGTGCCAGCAGTTCGGGACAGGGTTCCTCTTCTGGAAACACCATATATTTT
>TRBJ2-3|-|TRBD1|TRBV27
CASSYRGEDTQYF
TGTGCCAGCAGTTACAGGGGTGAGGATACGCAGTATTTT
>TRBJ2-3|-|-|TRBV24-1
CATSDTNTDTQYF
TGTGCCACCAGTGATACTAACACAGATACGCAGTATTTT
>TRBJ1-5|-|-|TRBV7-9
CASSFEGGPGQPQHF
TGTGCCAGCAGCTTTGAGGGGGGGCCAGGGCAGCCCCAGCATTTT
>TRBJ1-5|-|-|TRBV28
CASKRGINQPQHF
TGTGCCAGCAAAAGGGGAATCAATCAGCCCCAGCATTTT
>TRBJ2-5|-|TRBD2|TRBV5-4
CASSAGTSGRRETQYF
TGTGCCAGCAGCGCAGGGACTAGCGGGAGACGTGAGACCCAGTACTTC
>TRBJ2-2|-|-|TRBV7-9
CASSLLRNTGELFF
TGTGCCAGCAGCTTACTCCGGAACACCGGGGAGCTGTTTTTT
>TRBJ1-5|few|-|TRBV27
CASSRWQGSQPQHF
TGTGCCAGCAGCCGCTGGCAGGGGAGTCAGCCCCAGCATTTT
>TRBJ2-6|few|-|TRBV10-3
CATEVAGANVLTF
TGTGCCACCGAGGTTGCTGGGGCCAACGTCCTGACTTTC
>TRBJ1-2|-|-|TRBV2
CASIIGLGRGNYGYTF
TGTGCCAGCATCATTGGGCTGGGCAGGGGCAACTATGGCTACACCTTC
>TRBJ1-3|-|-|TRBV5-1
CASRAGVGNTIYF
TGCGCCAGCAGAGCAGGGGTGGGAAACACCATATATTTT
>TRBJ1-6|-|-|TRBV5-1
CASSPDLGGANSPLHF
TGCGCCAGCAGCCCGGATCTCGGAGGGGCTAATTCACCCCTCCACTTT
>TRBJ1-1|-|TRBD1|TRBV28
CASSSHGQGNTEAFF
TGTGCCAGCAGCTCTCACGGACAGGGGAACACTGAAGCTTTCTTT
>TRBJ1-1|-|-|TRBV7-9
CASSLSGNEAFF
TGTGCCAGCAGCTTATCCGGGAACGAAGCTTTCTTT
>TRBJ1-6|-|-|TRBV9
CASSALGVGNSPLHF
TGTGCCAGCAGCGCACTGGGAGTGGGTAATTCACCCCTCCACTTT
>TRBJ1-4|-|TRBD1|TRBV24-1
CAPRGRGEKLFF
TGTGCCCCCAGGGGGCGAGGCGAAAAACTGTTTTTT
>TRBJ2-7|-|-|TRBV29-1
CSVAFSSYEQYF
TGCAGCGTTGCGTTCAGCTCCTACGAGCAGTACTTC
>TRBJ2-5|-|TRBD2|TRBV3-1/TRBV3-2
CASSPRTSAGTQYF
TGTGCCAGCAGCCCCAGGACTAGCGCGGGGACCCAGTACTTC